The rows below give T cell receptor beta chains drawn from one sample of a study of regulatory T cells in long-lasting Graves disease. From the multiplex PCR reads, TCRdb called clonotypes with MiXCR, one entry per CDR3 protein. The sample holds 500,000 or so distinct CDR3 sequences; 16% are singletons and the top ten take roughly 25%. The data also belong to a second study, concerning T cells in Graves' hyperthyroidism and ophthalmopathy.

Sequences were derived from peripheral blood mononuclear cells (PBMCs), sampled at new diagnosis, from a patient treated with antithyroid drugs. All receptors derive from a woman between 40 and 65 years old with Graves disease. Each CDR3 is given with its conserved first and last residue. Fields, in order: clone size, D gene, CDR3 length, J gene, V gene, CDR3 protein, CDR3 DNA. The D gene is left open where the match is weak. The size of a clone is reported for some rows only, either as once, few or many, or as a class for expanded clones.

many NA 16 TRBJ2-3 TRBV6-1 CASSLLGQTITDTQYF TGTGCCAGCAGTCTACTTGGACAGACAATCACAGATACGCAGTATTTT
few NA 15 TRBJ1-4 TRBV5-1 CASSLEAGTNEKLFF TGCGCCAGCAGCTTGGAGGCGGGTACTAATGAAAAACTGTTTTTT
many NA 12 TRBJ1-2 TRBV6-1 CASSPVNYGYTF TGTGCCAGCAGTCCGGTTAACTATGGCTACACCTTC
many NA 12 TRBJ2-5 TRBV6-1 CASSNRPGTQYF TGTGCCAGCAGTAACCGCCCGGGGACCCAGTACTTC
NA NA 16 TRBJ1-3 TRBV18 CASSRTDGDTGNTIYF TGTGCCAGCTCAAGAACAGATGGGGATACTGGAAACACCATATATTTT
NA TRBD1 15 TRBJ1-2 TRBV2 CASSSPRDRVNGYTF TGTGCCAGCAGCTCCCCTCGGGACAGGGTGAATGGCTACACCTTC
many TRBD1 16 TRBJ2-7 TRBV7-3 CASSSGPGTATYEQYF TGTGCCAGCAGCTCCGGCCCCGGGACAGCAACCTACGAGCAGTACTTC
many TRBD1 16 TRBJ2-5 TRBV3-1 CASSRRGPSFQETQYF TGTGCCAGCAGCCGCAGGGGGCCGTCGTTCCAAGAGACCCAGTACTTC
many NA 14 TRBJ1-1 TRBV11-3 CASSGRGGRTEAFF TGTGCCAGCAGCGGGCGCGGGGGCCGAACTGAAGCTTTCTTT
many NA 16 TRBJ2-5 TRBV5-1 CASSLDRTPGQETQYF TGCGCCAGCAGCTTGGACAGGACGCCCGGGCAAGAGACCCAGTACTTC
NA TRBD1 17 TRBJ1-1 TRBV28 CASSPDRGPLLNTEAFF TGTGCCAGCAGCCCTGACAGGGGACCACTGTTGAACACTGAAGCTTTCTTT
many NA 15 TRBJ2-2 TRBV10-3 CAISASAVDTGELFF TGTGCCATCAGTGCATCTGCGGTAGACACCGGGGAGCTGTTTTTT
once TRBD1 18 TRBJ1-1 TRBV7-3 CASSQNPWDRSLNTEAFF TGTGCCAGCAGCCAAAACCCTTGGGACAGGTCCTTGAACACTGAAGCTTTCTTT
NA NA 14 TRBJ1-5 TRBV19 CASSIGAGDQPQHF TGTGCCAGTAGTATAGGGGCAGGAGATCAGCCCCAGCATTTT
many TRBD2 16 TRBJ2-5 TRBV13 CASSLRVAGEGETQYF TGTGCCAGCAGCTTACGAGTAGCGGGTGAGGGGGAGACCCAGTACTTC
NA NA 12 TRBJ2-6 TRBV6-2/TRBV6-3 CASKGGANVLTF TGTGCCAGCAAAGGTGGGGCCAACGTCCTGACTTTC
many NA 13 TRBJ1-1 TRBV30 CAWRESMNTEAFF TGTGCCTGGCGTGAATCTATGAACACTGAAGCTTTCTTT
many TRBD1 12 TRBJ2-5 TRBV12-3/TRBV12-4 CASSGTGSSQYF TGTGCCAGCAGTGGGACAGGGTCGAGCCAGTACTTC
many NA 12 TRBJ1-1 TRBV7-8 CASSLLQGEAFF TGTGCCAGCAGCTTACTACAGGGTGAAGCTTTCTTT
NA TRBD2 20 TRBJ2-3 TRBV13 CASARRPGLAGGGRADTQYF TGTGCCAGCGCCCGCAGGCCCGGACTAGCGGGGGGGGGCAGGGCAGATACGCAGTATTTT
few TRBD1 13 TRBJ1-5 TRBV30 CAWSEQGNQPQHF TGTGCCTGGAGTGAACAGGGGAATCAGCCCCAGCATTTT
NA NA 14 TRBJ2-1 TRBV11-2 CASSFTRAYNEQFF TGTGCCAGCAGCTTTACCAGGGCCTACAATGAGCAGTTCTTC
NA TRBD1 14 TRBJ2-7 TRBV20-1 CSARQAGQGDEQYF TGCAGTGCTAGACAAGCGGGACAGGGTGACGAGCAGTACTTC
few NA 17 TRBJ1-6 TRBV2 CASSPGWPYFENSPLHF TGTGCCAGCAGTCCTGGGTGGCCCTATTTTGAAAATTCACCCCTCCACTTT
many NA 13 TRBJ2-7 TRBV6-1 CATTRGRAYEQYF TGTGCCACCACCCGGGGCAGGGCCTACGAGCAGTACTTC
many NA 14 TRBJ1-5 TRBV12-3/TRBV12-4 CASSHTGGNQPQHF TGTGCCAGCAGTCATACAGGAGGTAATCAGCCCCAGCATTTT
few TRBD2 12 TRBJ2-5 TRBV10-3 CATNGGSETQYF TGTGCCACAAACGGGGGGTCTGAGACCCAGTACTTC
many NA 14 TRBJ2-2 TRBV2 CASRGQTNTGELFF TGTGCCAGCCGAGGCCAGACTAACACCGGGGAGCTGTTTTTT
few NA 18 TRBJ2-4 TRBV19 CASSKSGPKNLAKNIQYF TGTGCCAGTAGTAAATCGGGACCCAAAAACCTGGCCAAAAACATTCAGTACTTC
few TRBD2 15 TRBJ2-1 TRBV27 CASSPSGGRFNEQFF TGTGCCAGCAGCCCAAGCGGGGGGAGGTTCAATGAGCAGTTCTTC
many NA 15 TRBJ1-3 TRBV10-3 CAISERGPSWDTIYF TGTGCCATCAGTGAACGCGGACCCTCGTGGGACACCATATATTTT
NA NA 15 TRBJ2-6 TRBV10-3 CAISERGSGANVLTF TGTGCCATCAGTGAAAGGGGATCGGGGGCCAACGTCCTGACTTTC
NA NA 13 TRBJ1-2 TRBV7-9 CASSSGTTRDYTF TGTGCCAGCAGCTCGGGGACAACTCGGGACTACACCTTC
NA TRBD2 16 TRBJ2-1 TRBV14 CASSPDWGGGYNEQFF TGTGCCAGCAGCCCCGATTGGGGGGGAGGTTACAATGAGCAGTTCTTC
NA NA 14 TRBJ1-2 TRBV10-3 CAISEKGVGYGYTF TGTGCCATCAGTGAAAAGGGAGTGGGCTATGGCTACACCTTC
few NA 13 TRBJ2-5 TRBV24-1 CATSPGPQETQYF TGTGCCACCAGTCCTGGACCCCAAGAGACCCAGTACTTC
many NA 14 TRBJ1-3 TRBV7-9 CASSLGSYGNTIYF TGTGCCAGCAGCTTAGGCAGCTATGGAAACACCATATATTTT
NA NA 17 TRBJ2-7 TRBV7-6 CASSLVPLLQGVYEQYF TGTGCCAGCAGCTTAGTCCCCCTTCTGCAGGGTGTCTACGAGCAGTACTTC
many TRBD1 14 TRBJ2-7 TRBV6-2/TRBV6-3 CASSLTGNSYEQYF TGTGCCAGCAGCTTGACAGGGAACTCCTACGAGCAGTACTTC
many NA 12 TRBJ2-1 TRBV12-3/TRBV12-4 CASSLSWNEQFF TGTGCCAGCAGTTTATCCTGGAATGAGCAGTTCTTC
NA NA 16 TRBJ1-5 TRBV6-1 CASSPGQLNSNQPQHF TGTGCCAGCAGTCCAGGACAGCTAAATAGCAATCAGCCCCAGCATTTT
NA TRBD2 17 TRBJ2-1 TRBV4-1 CASSQDPGGGAYNEQFF TGCGCCAGCAGCCAAGATCCCGGCGGGGGGGCCTACAATGAGCAGTTCTTC
many NA 15 TRBJ1-2 TRBV11-2 CASSTTGTVNYGYTF TGTGCCAGCAGCACGACCGGGACGGTAAACTATGGCTACACCTTC
NA TRBD1 14 TRBJ2-3 TRBV28 CASSGHTGADTQYF TGTGCCAGCAGTGGCCATACAGGGGCGGATACGCAGTATTTT
few TRBD1 16 TRBJ1-3 TRBV28 CASPPGQGEVGNTIYF TGTGCCAGCCCCCCCGGACAGGGGGAAGTTGGAAACACCATATATTTT
few TRBD1 15 TRBJ1-5 TRBV20-1 CSARDRDRGNQPQHF TGCAGTGCTAGAGACCGGGACAGAGGGAATCAGCCCCAGCATTTT
once NA 14 TRBJ2-1 TRBV9 CTSSVGNTDNEQFF TGTACCAGCAGCGTAGGGAACACCGACAATGAGCAGTTCTTC